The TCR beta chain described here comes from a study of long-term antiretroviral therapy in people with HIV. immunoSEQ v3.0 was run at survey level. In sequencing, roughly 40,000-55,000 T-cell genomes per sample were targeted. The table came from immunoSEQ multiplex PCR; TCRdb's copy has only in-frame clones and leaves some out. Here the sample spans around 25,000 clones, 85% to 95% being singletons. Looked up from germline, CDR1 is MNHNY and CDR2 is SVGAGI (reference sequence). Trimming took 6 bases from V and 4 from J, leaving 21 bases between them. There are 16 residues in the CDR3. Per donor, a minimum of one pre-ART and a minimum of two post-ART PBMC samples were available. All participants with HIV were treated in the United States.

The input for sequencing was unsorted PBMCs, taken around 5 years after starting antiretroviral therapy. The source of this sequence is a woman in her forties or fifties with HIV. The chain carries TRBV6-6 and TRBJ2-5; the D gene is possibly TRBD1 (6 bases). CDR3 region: CASSRIQQGIRETQYF. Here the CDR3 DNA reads TGTGCCAGCAGCCGGATACAGCAGGGGATACGAGAGACCCAGTACTTC.